These 20 T cell receptor beta chains were all obtained from the same sample, sequenced in a study of post-analysis software for immune sequencing data. Study-level results: Four or five TRBV segments, including TRBV5-6, TRBV5-1 and TRBV20-1, were more frequent in patients than controls.

The TCR beta cDNA libraries carried unique molecular identifiers. TCRdb recomputed calls from the PCR reads with MiXCR, one row per CDR3 protein. Counted here are about 540,000 distinct CDR3 sequences, less than 40% occurring once; the ten biggest clones make up 4.5% to 7.5%. These receptors have no identified antigens. Sequenced input: blood. These receptors were taken from a girl younger than 18 with multiple sclerosis.

V and J are TRBV3-1 and TRBJ2-5; D not resolved. Germline V gene lookup returns CDR1 LGHDT and CDR2 YNNKEL (reference sequence). V shed 4 bases and J shed 2 bases, with 8 bases lying between them. This CDR3 is built from 13 residues. CDR3: CASSPVQQETQYF. The CDR3 region has the DNA TGTGCCAGCAGCCCAGTACAGCAAGAGACCCAGTACTTC.

Points on this clonotype: A clone one base away is much larger, so this may be a read error. V gene TRBV29-1 combines with J gene TRBJ2-5; D is possibly TRBD1 (5 bases). The germline V gene encodes CDR1 SQVTM and CDR2 ANQGSEA. CDR3 length equals 13 residues. Deletions cut 3 bases from V and 5 bases from J, with 13 bases between. DNA of the CDR3: TGCAGCGTTGAGCGAGTGGGGCGGGAGACCCAGTACTTC. Translation: CSVERVGRETQYF.

The genes are TRBV12-3 or TRBV12-4 and TRBJ2-3; TRBD1 or TRBD2 may be the D gene (5 bases each). The CDR3 spans 14 residues. Trimming left V 7 bases short and J 4 bases short, with 15 bases between. The CDR3 spells CASTGRVRADTQYF. DNA for the CDR3: TGTGCCAGCACAGGCAGGGTGCGGGCAGATACGCAGTATTTT.

This clonotype came up a few times. The chain couples TRBV20-1 to TRBJ2-3, with 10 bases aligning to TRBD2. Trimming took 3 bases from V and 1 from J; bases not matched to a gene: 7. The CDR3 totals 16 residues. Germline assignment: CDR1 DFQATT and CDR2 SNEGSKA (reference sequence). The CDR3 sequence is CSASKGTSVGTDTQYF. The CDR3 DNA is TGCAGTGCTAGTAAGGGGACTAGCGTAGGCACAGATACGCAGTATTTT.

The V and J genes are TRBV12-3 or TRBV12-4 and TRBJ1-5, with TRBD1 identical over 8 bases. V lost 2 bases to trimming and J lost 4 bases; unmatched junction nucleotides: 4. The CDR3 runs to 15 residues. The DNA of the CDR3 is TGTGCCAGCAGTTTACTGGACAGGGCGAATCAGCCCCAGCATTTT. This encodes CASSLLDRANQPQHF.

CDR3 region: CASSRQVGQPQHF. The CDR3 DNA follows: TGTGCCAGCAGTAGACAGGTTGGTCAGCCCCAGCATTTT. V gene TRBV6-6 combines with J gene TRBJ1-5; D might be TRBD1 (6 bases). This CDR3 is built from 13 residues. The V and J ends lost 5 bases and 6 bases respectively, with 11 bases between them. CDR1 and CDR2 (germline): MNHNY, SVGAGI (reference sequence).

J is TRBJ2-1 and V is TRBV5-1, with D hard to call. With 6 bases removed from V and 5 bases from J, the gap between germline ends came to 12 bases. Germline V CDR1 and CDR2: SGHRS, YFSETQ. The CDR3 has 13 residues. This CDR3 is CASMFRQNNEQFF. The CDR3 DNA reads as TGCGCCAGCATGTTTCGGCAAAACAATGAGCAGTTCTTC.

For this clonotype: One junction end disagrees with the germline gene, perhaps due to a read error. The J gene is TRBJ2-1, the V gene TRBV9; unclear D gene. Looked up from germline, CDR1 is SGDLS and CDR2 is YYNGEE. The CDR3 loop spans 15 amino acids. The DNA of the CDR3 is TGTGCCAGCACAGACCCGATCGACTCCTACAATGAGCTGTTCTTC. Translating it yields CASTDPIDSYNELFF. The full variable domain, with the rest looked up from reference TRBV9 and TRBJ2-1, is DSGVTQTPKHLITATGQRVTLRCSPRSGDLSVYWYQQSLDQGLQFLIQYYNGEERAKGNILERFSAQQFPDLHSELNLSSLELGDSALYFCASTDPIDSYNELFFGPGTRLTVL.

This clonotype was seen a handful of times. This chain uses TRBV3-1 with TRBJ2-1; a weak D match, TRBD1 (5 bases). This CDR3 is built from 16 residues. The germline V and J ends were trimmed by 0 bases and 2 bases, with 11 bases remaining between them. In germline, CDR1 is LGHDT, CDR2 YNNKEL (reference sequence). CDR3 bases: TGTGCCAGCAGCCAAGAGGCAGGGATACCCTACAATGAGCAGTTCTTC. Protein product: CASSQEAGIPYNEQFF.

On this clonotype itself: The junction differs from germline at one of its ends, possibly a read error. The CDR3 protein is CTSSQGTRTKETQYF. Written as DNA, the CDR3 is TGCACCAGCAGCCAGGGGACCAGAACAAAAGAGACCCAGTACTTC. J is TRBJ2-7 and V is TRBV4-1, with D possibly TRBD1 on 6 matching bases. Gene TRBJ2-5 matches the end of the DNA better, so the J call may be wrong. This CDR3 has 15 residues. Germline V lookup: CDR1 MGHRA, CDR2 YSYEKL.

There are a few counts of this clonotype. This chain connects TRBV6-1 to TRBJ2-6; D unclear. Looked up from germline, CDR1 is MNHNS and CDR2 is SASEGT. CDR3 length equals 14 residues. Trimming shortened V by 8 bases and J by 1 base, and 9 bases separated the two germline ends. In DNA, the CDR3 is TGTGCCAGCTTTGAGAAATCTGGGGCCAACGTCCTGACTTTC. Translated, it gives CASFEKSGANVLTF.

In this sample, this clonotype turned up a few times. The gene calls are TRBV29-1 and TRBJ2-7; 8 nucleotides align to TRBD2. Germline-derived CDR1 and CDR2 are SQVTM and ANQGSEA. The CDR3 is 13 residues long. CDR3 sequence reads: CLLREGDPYEQYF. In DNA, the CDR3 is TGCCTCCTCCGGGAGGGGGACCCCTACGAGCAGTACTTC.

This chain connects TRBV4-1 to TRBJ2-5, with 12 nucleotides matching TRBD1. The length of the CDR3 is 17 residues. In germline, CDR1 is MGHRA, CDR2 YSYEKL. V lost 3 bases and J lost 5; bases outside the gene matches: 10. CDR3 sequence (DNA): TGCGCCAGCAGCCACTGGGGACAGGGGGCAGTTGAGGAGACCCAGTACTTC. Its translation is CASSHWGQGAVEETQYF.

This chain joins TRBV11-2 and TRBJ2-1; 11 nucleotides line up with TRBD2. This CDR3 spans 18 amino acids. The V segment lost 5 bases and the J segment 2 bases; nucleotides outside the gene matches: 11. Looked up from germline, CDR1 is SGHAT and CDR2 is FQNNGV. The CDR3 DNA follows: TGTGCCAGCAGCCCCCCACTTTCGACTAGCGGGACCTACAATGAGCAGTTCTTC. It codes for CASSPPLSTSGTYNEQFF.

The rearrangement joins TRBV29-1 to TRBJ1-6; D ambiguous. The V end lost 2 bases, the J end lost 8 bases, and 4 bases lay between the germline ends. Germline CDR1 reads SQVTM; CDR2 reads ANQGSEA. The CDR3 sequence is 11 residues long. For the CDR3, the DNA is TGCAGCGTTGAACTGGATTCACCCCTCCACTTT. It translates to CSVELDSPLHF.

This chain joins TRBV12-3 or TRBV12-4 and TRBJ1-6; D uncertain. V was shortened by 6 bases and J by 14 bases, with 17 bases between the two germline ends. The CDR3 spans 13 residues. DNA of the CDR3: TGTGCCAGCAGAATACAAGAACTTACGGCCCTCCACTTT. Its protein is CASRIQELTALHF.

This clonotype appeared a few times. This chain joins TRBV7-3 and TRBJ2-5, with D uncertain. The CDR3 consists of 15 residues. Trimming removed 0 bases at V and 3 bases at J, with 11 bases between. Germline values: CDR1 SGHTA, CDR2 FQGTGA. CDR3 region: CASSLTAAKEETQYF. The DNA for the CDR3 is TGTGCCAGCAGCTTAACCGCAGCGAAAGAAGAGACCCAGTACTTC.

Here the CDR3 reads CSARGTSGSTDTQYF. The DNA of the CDR3 is TGCAGTGCTAGAGGGACTAGCGGGTCCACAGATACGCAGTATTTT. The chain couples TRBV20-1 to TRBJ2-3, with 11 bases fitting TRBD2. Germline V gives CDR1 DFQATT, CDR2 SNEGSKA (reference sequence). The ends lost 1 base at V and 2 bases at J; junction bases unmatched: 2. The CDR3 contains 15 residues.

The rearrangement joins TRBV5-1 to TRBJ1-1; D is perhaps TRBD1 (6 bases). CDR1 SGHRS and CDR2 YFSETQ come from the germline V gene. Trimming shortened V by 5 bases and J by 8 bases, and 13 bases separated the two germline ends. This CDR3 comprises 12 residues. CDR3 sequence: CASSYGQFEAFF. The CDR3 coding sequence is TGCGCCAGCAGTTATGGACAGTTCGAAGCTTTCTTT. The full variable domain, in which reference TRBV5-1 and TRBJ1-1 provide the parts outside the CDR3, is KAGVTQTPRYLIKTRGQQVTLSCSPISGHRSVSWYQQTPGQGLQFLFEYFSETQRNKGNFPGRFSGRQFSNSRSEMNVSTLELGDSALYLCASSYGQFEAFFGQGTRLTVV.

The rearrangement joins TRBV10-3 to TRBJ1-1; D gene unclear. Germline V lookup: CDR1 ENHRY, CDR2 SYGVKD. V lost 6 bases to trimming and J lost 1 base, with 12 bases between them. This CDR3 is built from 14 residues. The CDR3 spells CAIRPNLGNTEAFF. CDR3 bases: TGTGCCATCAGGCCTAACTTAGGGAACACTGAAGCTTTCTTT.